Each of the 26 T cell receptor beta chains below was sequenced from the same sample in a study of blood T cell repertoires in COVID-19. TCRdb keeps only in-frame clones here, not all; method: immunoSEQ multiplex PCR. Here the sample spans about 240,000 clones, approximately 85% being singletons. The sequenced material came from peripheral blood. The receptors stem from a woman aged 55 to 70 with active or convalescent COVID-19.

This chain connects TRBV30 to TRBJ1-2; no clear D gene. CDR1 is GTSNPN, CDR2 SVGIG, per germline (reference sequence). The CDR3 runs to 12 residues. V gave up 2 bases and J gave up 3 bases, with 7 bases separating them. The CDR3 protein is CAWSPQDYGYTF. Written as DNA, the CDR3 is TGTGCCTGGAGTCCCCAGGACTATGGCTACACCTTC.

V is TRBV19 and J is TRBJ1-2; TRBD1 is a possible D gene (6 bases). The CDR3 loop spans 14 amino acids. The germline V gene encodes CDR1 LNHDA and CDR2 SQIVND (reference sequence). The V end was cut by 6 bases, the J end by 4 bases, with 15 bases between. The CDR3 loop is CASRESGVGYGYTF. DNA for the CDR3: TGTGCCAGTAGAGAATCAGGGGTGGGCTATGGCTACACCTTC.

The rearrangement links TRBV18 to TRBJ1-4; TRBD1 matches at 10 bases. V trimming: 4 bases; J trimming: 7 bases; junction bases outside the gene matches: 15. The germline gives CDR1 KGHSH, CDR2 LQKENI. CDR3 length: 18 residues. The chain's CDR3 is CASSRGTGEVGWGEKLFF. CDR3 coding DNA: TGTGCCAGCTCACGAGGGACAGGGGAAGTTGGATGGGGTGAAAAACTGTTTTTT.

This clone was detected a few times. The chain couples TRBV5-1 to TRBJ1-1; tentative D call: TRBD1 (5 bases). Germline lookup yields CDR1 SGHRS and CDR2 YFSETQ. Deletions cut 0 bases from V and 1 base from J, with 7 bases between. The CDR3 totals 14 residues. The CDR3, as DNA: TGCGCCAGCAGCTTGGGACAGAAGAACACTGAAGCTTTCTTT. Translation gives CASSLGQKNTEAFF.

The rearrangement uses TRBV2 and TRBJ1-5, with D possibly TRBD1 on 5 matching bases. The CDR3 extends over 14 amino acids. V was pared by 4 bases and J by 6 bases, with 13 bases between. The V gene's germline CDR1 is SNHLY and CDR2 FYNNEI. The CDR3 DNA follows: TGTGCCAGCAGTGTCGGGCAGGGCGGTCAGCCCCAGCATTTT. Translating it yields CASSVGQGGQPQHF.

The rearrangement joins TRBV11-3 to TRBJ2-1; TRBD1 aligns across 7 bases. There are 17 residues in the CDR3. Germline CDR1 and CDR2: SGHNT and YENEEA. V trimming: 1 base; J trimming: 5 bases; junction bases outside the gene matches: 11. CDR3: CASSLGPGQSLNNEQFF. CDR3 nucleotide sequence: TGTGCCAGCAGCTTAGGGCCGGGACAGTCATTAAACAATGAGCAGTTCTTC.

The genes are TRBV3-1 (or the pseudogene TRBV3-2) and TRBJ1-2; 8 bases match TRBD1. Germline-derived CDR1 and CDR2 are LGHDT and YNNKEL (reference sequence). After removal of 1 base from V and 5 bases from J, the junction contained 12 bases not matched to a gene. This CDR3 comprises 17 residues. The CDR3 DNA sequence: TGTGCCAGCAGCCAAGTCTCCGACAGGGGCATAGGGTATGGCTACACCTTC. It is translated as CASSQVSDRGIGYGYTF.

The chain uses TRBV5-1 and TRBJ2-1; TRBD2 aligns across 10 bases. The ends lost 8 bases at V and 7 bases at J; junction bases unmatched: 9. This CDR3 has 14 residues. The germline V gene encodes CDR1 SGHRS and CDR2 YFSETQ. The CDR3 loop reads CASSLAGDRNEQFF. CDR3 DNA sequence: TGCGCCAGTTCTCTAGCGGGGGACAGGAATGAGCAGTTCTTC. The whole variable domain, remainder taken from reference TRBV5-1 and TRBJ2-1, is KAGVTQTPRYLIKTRGQQVTLSCSPISGHRSVSWYQQTPGQGLQFLFEYFSETQRNKGNFPGRFSGRQFSNSRSEMNVSTLELGDSALYLCASSLAGDRNEQFFGPGTRLTVL.

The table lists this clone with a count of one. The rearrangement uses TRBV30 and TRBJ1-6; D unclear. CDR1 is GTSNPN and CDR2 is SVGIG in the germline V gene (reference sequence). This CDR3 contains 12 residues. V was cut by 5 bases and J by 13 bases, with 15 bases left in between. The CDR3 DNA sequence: TGTGCCTGGGGCCGACAAGGTGTCCCCCTCCACTTT. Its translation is CAWGRQGVPLHF.

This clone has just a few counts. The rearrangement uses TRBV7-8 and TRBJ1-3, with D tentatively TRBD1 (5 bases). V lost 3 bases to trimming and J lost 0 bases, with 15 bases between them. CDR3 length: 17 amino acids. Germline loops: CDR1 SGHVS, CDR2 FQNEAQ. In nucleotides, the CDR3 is TGTGCCAGCAGCTTCCTCCGTCAGGGCTTCTCTGGAAACACCATATATTTT. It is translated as CASSFLRQGFSGNTIYF.

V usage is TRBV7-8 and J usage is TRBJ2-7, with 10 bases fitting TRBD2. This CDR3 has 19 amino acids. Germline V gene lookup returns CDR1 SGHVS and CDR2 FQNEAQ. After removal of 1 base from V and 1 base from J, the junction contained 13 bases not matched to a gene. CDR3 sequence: CASSLGLAGAQFPSYEQYF. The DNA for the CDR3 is TGTGCCAGCAGCTTAGGCCTAGCGGGGGCCCAATTCCCGTCCTACGAGCAGTACTTC.

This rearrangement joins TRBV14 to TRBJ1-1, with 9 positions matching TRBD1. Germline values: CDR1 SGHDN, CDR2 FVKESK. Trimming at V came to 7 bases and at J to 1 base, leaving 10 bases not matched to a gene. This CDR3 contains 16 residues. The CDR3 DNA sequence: TGTGCCAGCACCAAAACAGGGGGCAGGGGGAACACTGAAGCTTTCTTT. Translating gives CASTKTGGRGNTEAFF.

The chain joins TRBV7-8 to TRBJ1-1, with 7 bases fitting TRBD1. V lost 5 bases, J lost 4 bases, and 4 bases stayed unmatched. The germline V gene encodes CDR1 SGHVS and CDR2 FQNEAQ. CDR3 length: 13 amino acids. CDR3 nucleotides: TGTGCCAGCAGCCGCGGGACAGTCACTGAAGCTTTCTTT. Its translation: CASSRGTVTEAFF.

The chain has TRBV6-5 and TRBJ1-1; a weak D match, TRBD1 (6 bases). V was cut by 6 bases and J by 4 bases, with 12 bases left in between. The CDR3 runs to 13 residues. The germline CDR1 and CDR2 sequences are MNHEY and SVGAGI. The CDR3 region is CASRLGGGTEAFF. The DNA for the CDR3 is TGTGCCAGCAGGCTAGGGGGGGGCACTGAAGCTTTCTTT.

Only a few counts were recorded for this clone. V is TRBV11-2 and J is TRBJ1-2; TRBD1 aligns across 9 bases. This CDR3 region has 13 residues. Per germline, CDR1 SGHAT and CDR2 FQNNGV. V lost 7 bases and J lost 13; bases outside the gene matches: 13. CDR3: CASTQGGTGRGTF. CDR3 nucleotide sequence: TGTGCCAGCACCCAAGGTGGGACAGGGAGGGGCACCTTC.

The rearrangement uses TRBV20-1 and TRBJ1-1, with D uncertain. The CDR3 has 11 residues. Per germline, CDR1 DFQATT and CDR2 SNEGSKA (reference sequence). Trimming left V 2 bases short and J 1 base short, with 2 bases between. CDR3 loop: CSARQNTEAFF. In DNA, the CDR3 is TGCAGTGCTAGACAGAACACTGAAGCTTTCTTT.

The CDR3 DNA reads TGTGCCAGCAGCTCGAGGGACAGGGCCACACATGAGCAGTTCTTC. As protein: CASSSRDRATHEQFF. V usage is TRBV7-2 and J usage is TRBJ2-1; 9 bases map to TRBD1. The V gene's germline CDR1 is SGHTA and CDR2 FQGNSA. The CDR3 runs to 15 residues. Germline trimming cut 4 bases from V and 8 bases from J; bases unmatched to any gene: 9.

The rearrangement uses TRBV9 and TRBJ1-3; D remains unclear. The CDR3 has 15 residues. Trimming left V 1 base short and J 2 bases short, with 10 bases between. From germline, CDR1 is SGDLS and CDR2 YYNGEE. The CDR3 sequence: CASSVMGGTGNTIYF. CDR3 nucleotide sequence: TGTGCCAGCAGCGTAATGGGAGGGACTGGAAACACCATATATTTT.

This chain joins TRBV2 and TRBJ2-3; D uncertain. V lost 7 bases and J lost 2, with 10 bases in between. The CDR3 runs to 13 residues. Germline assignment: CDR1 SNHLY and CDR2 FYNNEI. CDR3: CASIQRTTDTQYF. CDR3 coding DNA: TGTGCCAGCATTCAGCGTACCACAGATACGCAGTATTTT.

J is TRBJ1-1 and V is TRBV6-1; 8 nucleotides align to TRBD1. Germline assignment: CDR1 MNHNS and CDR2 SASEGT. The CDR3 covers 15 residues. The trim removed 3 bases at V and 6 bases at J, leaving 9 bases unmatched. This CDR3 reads CASSDRQGPSSEAFF. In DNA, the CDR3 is TGTGCCAGCAGTGACCGACAGGGGCCGAGTTCTGAAGCTTTCTTT.

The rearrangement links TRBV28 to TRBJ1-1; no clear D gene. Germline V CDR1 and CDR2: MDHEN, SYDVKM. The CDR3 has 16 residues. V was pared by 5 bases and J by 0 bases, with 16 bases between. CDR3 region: CASSTTSTGVNTEAFF. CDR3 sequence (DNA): TGTGCCAGCAGTACCACAAGTACGGGTGTGAACACTGAAGCTTTCTTT. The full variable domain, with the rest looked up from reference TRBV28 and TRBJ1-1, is DVKVTQSSRYLVKRTGEKVFLECVQDMDHENMFWYRQDPGLGLRLIYFSYDVKMKEKGDIPEGYSVSREKKERFSLILESASTNQTSMYLCASSTTSTGVNTEAFFGQGTRLTVV.

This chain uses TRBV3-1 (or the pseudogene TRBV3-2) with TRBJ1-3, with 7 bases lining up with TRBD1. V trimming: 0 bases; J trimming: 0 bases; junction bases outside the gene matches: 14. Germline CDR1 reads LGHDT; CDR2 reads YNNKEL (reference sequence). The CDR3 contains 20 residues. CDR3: CASSQDLSAGGVFSGNTIYF. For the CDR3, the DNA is TGTGCCAGCAGCCAAGATCTGTCGGCAGGGGGTGTATTCTCTGGAAACACCATATATTTT.

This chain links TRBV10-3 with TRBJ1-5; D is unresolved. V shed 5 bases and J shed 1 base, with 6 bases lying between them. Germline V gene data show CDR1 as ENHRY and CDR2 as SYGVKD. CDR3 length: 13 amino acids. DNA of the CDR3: TGTGCCATCAGTCCCGAGAGCAATCAGCCCCAGCATTTT. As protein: CAISPESNQPQHF.

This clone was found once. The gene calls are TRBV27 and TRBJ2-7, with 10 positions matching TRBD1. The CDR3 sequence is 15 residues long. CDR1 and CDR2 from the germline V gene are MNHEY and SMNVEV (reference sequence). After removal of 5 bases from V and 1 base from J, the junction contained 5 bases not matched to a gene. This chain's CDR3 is CASSPRTGGSYEQYF. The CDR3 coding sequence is TGTGCCAGCAGTCCGCGGACAGGGGGATCCTACGAGCAGTACTTC.

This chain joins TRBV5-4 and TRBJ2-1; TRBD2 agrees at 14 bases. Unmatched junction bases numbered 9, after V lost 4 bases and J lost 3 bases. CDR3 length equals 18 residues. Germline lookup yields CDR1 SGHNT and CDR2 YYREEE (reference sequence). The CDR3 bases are TGTGCCAGCAGCCTTCCCGGGACTAGCGGGGGTAACTACAATGAGCAGTTCTTC. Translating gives CASSLPGTSGGNYNEQFF. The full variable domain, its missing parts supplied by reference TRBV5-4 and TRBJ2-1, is ETGVTQSPTHLIKTRGQQVTLRCSSQSGHNTVSWYQQALGQGPQFIFQYYREEENGRGNFPPRFSGLQFPNYSSELNVNALELDDSALYLCASSLPGTSGGNYNEQFFGPGTRLTVL.

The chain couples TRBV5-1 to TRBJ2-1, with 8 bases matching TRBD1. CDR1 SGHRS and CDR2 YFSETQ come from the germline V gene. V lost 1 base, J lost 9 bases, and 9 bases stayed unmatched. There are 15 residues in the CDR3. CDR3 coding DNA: TGCGCCAGCAGCTTGTCGAGCAGGGGGCAGGGTGAGCAGTTCTTC. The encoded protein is CASSLSSRGQGEQFF. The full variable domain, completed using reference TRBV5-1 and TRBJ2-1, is KAGVTQTPRYLIKTRGQQVTLSCSPISGHRSVSWYQQTPGQGLQFLFEYFSETQRNKGNFPGRFSGRQFSNSRSEMNVSTLELGDSALYLCASSLSSRGQGEQFFGPGTRLTVL.